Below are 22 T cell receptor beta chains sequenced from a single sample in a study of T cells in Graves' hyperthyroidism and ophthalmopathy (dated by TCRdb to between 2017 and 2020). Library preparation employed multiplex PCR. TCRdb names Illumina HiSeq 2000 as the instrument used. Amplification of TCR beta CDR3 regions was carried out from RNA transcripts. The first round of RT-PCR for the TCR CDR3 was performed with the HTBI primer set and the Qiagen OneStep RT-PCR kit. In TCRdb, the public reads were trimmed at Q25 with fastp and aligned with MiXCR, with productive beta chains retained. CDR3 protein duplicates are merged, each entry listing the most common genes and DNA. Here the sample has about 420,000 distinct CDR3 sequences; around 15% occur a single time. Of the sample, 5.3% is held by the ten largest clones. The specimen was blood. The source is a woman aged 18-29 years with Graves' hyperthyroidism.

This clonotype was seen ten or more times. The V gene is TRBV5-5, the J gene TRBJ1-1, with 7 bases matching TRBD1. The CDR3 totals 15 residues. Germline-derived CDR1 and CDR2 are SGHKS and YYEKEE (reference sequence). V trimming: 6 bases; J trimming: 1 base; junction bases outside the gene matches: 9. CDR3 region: CASTGGGRGNTEAFF. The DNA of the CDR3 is TGTGCCAGCACCGGAGGGGGCAGGGGGAACACTGAAGCTTTCTTT.

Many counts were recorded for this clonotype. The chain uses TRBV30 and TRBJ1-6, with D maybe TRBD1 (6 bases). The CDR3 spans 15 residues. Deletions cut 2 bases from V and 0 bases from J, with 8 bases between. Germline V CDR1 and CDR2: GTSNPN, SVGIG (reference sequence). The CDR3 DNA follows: TGTGCCTGGAGTCAGGGGAGCTCCTATAATTCACCCCTCCACTTT. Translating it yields CAWSQGSSYNSPLHF.

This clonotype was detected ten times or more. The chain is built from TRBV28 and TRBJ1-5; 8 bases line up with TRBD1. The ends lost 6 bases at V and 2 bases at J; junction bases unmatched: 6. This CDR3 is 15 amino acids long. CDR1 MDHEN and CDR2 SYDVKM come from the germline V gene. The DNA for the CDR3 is TGTGCCAGCAGAGGACAGGGTATTGGCAATCAGCCCCAGCATTTT. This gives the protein CASRGQGIGNQPQHF. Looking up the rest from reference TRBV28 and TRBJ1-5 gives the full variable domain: DVKVTQSSRYLVKRTGEKVFLECVQDMDHENMFWYRQDPGLGLRLIYFSYDVKMKEKGDIPEGYSVSREKKERFSLILESASTNQTSMYLCASRGQGIGNQPQHFGDGTRLSIL.

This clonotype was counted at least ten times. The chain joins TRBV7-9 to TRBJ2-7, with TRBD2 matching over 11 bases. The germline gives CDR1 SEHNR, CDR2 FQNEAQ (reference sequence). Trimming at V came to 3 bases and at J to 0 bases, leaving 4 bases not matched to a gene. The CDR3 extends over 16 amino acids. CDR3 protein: CASSFGTSGSSYEQYF. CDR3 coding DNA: TGTGCCAGCAGCTTTGGGACTAGCGGTAGCTCCTACGAGCAGTACTTC.

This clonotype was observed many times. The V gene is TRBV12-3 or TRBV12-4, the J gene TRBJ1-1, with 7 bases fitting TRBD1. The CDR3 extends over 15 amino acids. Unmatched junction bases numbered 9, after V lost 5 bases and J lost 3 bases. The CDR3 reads CASSPTGVIDTEAFF. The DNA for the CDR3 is TGTGCCAGCAGTCCAACAGGGGTAATCGACACTGAAGCTTTCTTT.

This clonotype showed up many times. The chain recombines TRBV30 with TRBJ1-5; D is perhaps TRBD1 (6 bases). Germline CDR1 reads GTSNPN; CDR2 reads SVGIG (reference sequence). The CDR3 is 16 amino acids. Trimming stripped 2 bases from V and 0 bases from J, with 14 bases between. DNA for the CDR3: TGTGCCTGGAGTCGCCCTGGACAGCATAGCAATCAGCCCCAGCATTTT. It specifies CAWSRPGQHSNQPQHF.

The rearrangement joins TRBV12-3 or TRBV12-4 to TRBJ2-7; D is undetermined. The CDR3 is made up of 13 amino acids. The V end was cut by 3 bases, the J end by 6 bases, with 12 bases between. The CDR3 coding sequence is TGTGCCAGCAGTTTGGGCAGTGTCCGCGAGCAGTACTTC. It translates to CASSLGSVREQYF.

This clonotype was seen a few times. In nucleotides, the CDR3 is TGTGCCACCAGGGGAAGGGGCCTCTCTGGAAACACCATATATTTT. It codes for CATRGRGLSGNTIYF. The chain carries TRBV28 and TRBJ1-3; D possibly corresponds to TRBD1 (6 bases). CDR1 and CDR2 (germline): MDHEN, SYDVKM. This CDR3 has 15 residues. The V end was cut by 10 bases, the J end by 0 bases, with 16 bases between.

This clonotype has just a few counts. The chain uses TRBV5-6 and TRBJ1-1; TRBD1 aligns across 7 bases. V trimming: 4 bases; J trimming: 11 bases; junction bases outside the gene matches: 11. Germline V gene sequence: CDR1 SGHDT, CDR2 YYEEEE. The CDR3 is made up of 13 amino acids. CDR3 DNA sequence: TGTGCCAGCAGCCCCCGGACAGGTTCGGCTGCTTTCTTT. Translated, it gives CASSPRTGSAAFF.

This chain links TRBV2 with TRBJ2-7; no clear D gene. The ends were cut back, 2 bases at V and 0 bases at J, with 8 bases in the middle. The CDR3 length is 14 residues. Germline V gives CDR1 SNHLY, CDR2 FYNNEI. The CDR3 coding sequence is TGTGCCAGCAGTGAATCCCCAGTCTCCTACGAGCAGTACTTC. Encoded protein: CASSESPVSYEQYF.

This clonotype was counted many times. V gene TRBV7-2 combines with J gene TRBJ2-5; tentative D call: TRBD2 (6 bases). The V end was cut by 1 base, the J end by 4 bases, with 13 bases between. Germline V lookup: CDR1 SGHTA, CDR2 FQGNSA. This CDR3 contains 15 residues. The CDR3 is CASSLESGRSETQYF. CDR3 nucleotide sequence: TGTGCCAGCAGCTTAGAGTCCGGGAGATCAGAGACCCAGTACTTC. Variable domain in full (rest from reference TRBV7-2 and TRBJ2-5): GAGVSQSPSNKVTEKGKDVELRCDPISGHTALYWYRQSLGQGLEFLIYFQGNSAPDKSGLPSDRFSAERTGGSVSTLTIQRTQQEDSAVYLCASSLESGRSETQYFGPGTRLLVL.

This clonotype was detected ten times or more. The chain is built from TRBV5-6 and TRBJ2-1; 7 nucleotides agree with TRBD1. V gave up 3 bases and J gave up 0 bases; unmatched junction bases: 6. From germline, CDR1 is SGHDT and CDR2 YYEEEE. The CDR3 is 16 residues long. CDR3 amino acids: CASSSIQGSSYNEQFF. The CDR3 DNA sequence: TGTGCCAGCAGCTCGATACAGGGGAGCTCCTACAATGAGCAGTTCTTC. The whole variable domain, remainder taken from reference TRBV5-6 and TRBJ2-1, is DAGVTQSPTHLIKTRGQQVTLRCSPKSGHDTVSWYQQALGQGPQFIFQYYEEEERQRGNFPDRFSGHQFPNYSSELNVNALLLGDSALYLCASSSIQGSSYNEQFFGPGTRLTVL.

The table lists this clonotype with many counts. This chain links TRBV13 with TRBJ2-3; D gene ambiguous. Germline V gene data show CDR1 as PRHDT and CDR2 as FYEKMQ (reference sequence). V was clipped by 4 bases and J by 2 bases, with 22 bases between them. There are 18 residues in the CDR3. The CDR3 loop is CASSSHPTFSRNTDTQYF. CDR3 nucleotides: TGTGCCAGCAGCTCGCACCCAACGTTCTCGCGAAACACAGATACGCAGTATTTT. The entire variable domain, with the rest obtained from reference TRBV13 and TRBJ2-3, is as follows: AAGVIQSPRHLIKEKRETATLKCYPIPRHDTVYWYQQGPGQDPQFLISFYEKMQSDKGSIPDRFSAQQFSDYHSELNMSSLELGDSALYFCASSSHPTFSRNTDTQYFGPGTRLTVL.

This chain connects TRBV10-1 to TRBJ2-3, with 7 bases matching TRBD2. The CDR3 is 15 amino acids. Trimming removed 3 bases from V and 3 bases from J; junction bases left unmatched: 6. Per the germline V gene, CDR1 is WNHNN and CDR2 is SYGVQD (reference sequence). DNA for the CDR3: TGCGCCAGCAGTGAATTTGCGGGAGCGACAGATACGCAGTATTTT. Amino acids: CASSEFAGATDTQYF.

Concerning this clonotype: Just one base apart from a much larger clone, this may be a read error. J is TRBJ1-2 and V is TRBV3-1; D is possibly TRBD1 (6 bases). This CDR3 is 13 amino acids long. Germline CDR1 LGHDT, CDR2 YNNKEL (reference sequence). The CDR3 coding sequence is TGTGCCGGCAGCCAAAACAGGGCCGGTGGCTACACCTTC. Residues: CAGSQNRAGGYTF.

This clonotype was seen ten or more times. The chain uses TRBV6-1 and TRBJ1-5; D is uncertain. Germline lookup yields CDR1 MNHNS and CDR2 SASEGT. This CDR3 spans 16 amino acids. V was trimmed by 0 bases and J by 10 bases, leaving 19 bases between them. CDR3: CASSEAKSRQSGPQHF. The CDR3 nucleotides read TGTGCCAGCAGTGAAGCAAAATCCAGGCAATCAGGCCCCCAGCATTTT.

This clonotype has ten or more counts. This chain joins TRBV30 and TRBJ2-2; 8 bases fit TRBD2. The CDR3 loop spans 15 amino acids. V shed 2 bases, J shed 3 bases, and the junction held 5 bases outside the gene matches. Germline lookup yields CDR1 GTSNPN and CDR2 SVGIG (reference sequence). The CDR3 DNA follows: TGTGCCTGGAGTCAAGCGGGAGTGGACACCGGGGAGCTGTTTTTT. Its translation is CAWSQAGVDTGELFF. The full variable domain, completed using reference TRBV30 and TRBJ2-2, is SQTIHQWPATLVQPVGSPLSLECTVEGTSNPNLYWYRQAAGRGLQLLFYSVGIGQISSEVPQNLSASRPQDRQFILSSKKLLLSDSGFYLCAWSQAGVDTGELFFGEGSRLTVL.

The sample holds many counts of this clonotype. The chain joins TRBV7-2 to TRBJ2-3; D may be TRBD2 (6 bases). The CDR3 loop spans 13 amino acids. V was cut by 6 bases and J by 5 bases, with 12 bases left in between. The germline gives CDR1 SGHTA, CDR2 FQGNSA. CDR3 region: CASRFSGVDTQYF. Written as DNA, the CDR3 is TGTGCCAGCAGGTTTTCGGGGGTAGATACGCAGTATTTT.

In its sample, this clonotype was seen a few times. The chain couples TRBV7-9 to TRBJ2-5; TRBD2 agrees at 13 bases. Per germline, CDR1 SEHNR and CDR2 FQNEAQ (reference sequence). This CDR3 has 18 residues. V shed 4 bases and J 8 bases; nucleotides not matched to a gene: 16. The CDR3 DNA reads TGTGCCAGCAGCTGGGGACTAGCGGGACGAGCCAGGGGAGAAACCCAGTACTTC. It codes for CASSWGLAGRARGETQYF.

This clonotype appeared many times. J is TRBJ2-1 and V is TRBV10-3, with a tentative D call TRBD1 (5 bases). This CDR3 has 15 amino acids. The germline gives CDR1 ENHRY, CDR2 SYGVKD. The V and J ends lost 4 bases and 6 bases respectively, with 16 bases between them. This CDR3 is CAISAHNEGANEQFF. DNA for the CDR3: TGTGCCATCAGTGCCCACAACGAAGGGGCCAATGAGCAGTTCTTC.

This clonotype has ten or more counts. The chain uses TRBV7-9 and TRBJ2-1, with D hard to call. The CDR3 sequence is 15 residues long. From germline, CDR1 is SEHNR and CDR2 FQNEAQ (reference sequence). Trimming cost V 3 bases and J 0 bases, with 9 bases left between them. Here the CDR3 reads CASSFGEISYNEQFF. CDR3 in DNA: TGTGCCAGCAGCTTTGGTGAGATCTCCTACAATGAGCAGTTCTTC.

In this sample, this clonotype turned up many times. The CDR3 bases are TGTGCCAGCAGTTTAAGTAGCGGGGCCCTCAATGAGCAGTTCTTC. It encodes CASSLSSGALNEQFF. The chain links TRBV12-3 or TRBV12-4 to TRBJ2-1; 8 bases line up with TRBD2. The CDR3 has 15 amino acids. V shed 2 bases and J 6 bases; nucleotides not matched to a gene: 6.